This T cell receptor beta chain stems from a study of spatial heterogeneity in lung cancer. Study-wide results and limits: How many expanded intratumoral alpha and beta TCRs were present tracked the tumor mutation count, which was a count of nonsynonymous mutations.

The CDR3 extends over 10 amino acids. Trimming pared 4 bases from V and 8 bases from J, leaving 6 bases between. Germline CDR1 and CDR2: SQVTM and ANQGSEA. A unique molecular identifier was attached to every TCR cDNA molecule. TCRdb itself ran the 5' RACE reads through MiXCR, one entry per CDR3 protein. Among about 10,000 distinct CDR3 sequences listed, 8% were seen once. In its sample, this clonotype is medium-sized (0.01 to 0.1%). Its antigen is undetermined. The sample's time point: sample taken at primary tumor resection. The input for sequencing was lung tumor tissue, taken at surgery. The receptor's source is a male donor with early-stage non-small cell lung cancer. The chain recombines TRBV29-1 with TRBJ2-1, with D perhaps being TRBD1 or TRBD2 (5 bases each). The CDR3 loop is CSVGGDEQFF. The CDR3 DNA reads TGCAGCGTTGGAGGGGATGAGCAGTTCTTC.